Shown below are 13 T cell receptor beta chains from a single sample sequenced in a study of OX40 agonist ivuxolimab in advanced cancers. Method: immunoSEQ multiplex PCR; TCRdb's copy keeps in-frame clones and lacks some. The repertoire holds about 75,000 clones, with about 86% as singletons. This material consisted of CD4+ or CD8+ T cells sorted from blood, taken in a trial of the OX40 agonist ivuxolimab. The source is an adult with an advanced solid tumor such as melanoma, head and neck, liver or kidney cancer.

This chain joins TRBV6-5 and TRBJ1-2; no firm D call. Germline lookup yields CDR1 MNHEY and CDR2 SVGAGI. The CDR3 extends over 13 amino acids. Trimming took off 0 bases at V and 2 bases at J, with 4 bases between the two ends. CDR3 residues: CASSYSGNYGYTF. The CDR3, as DNA: TGTGCCAGCAGTTACTCGGGGAACTATGGCTACACCTTC.

This clone came up once. Since no conserved phenylalanine or tryptophan closes the CDR3, a read error is the likely cause. Because the CDR3's place on the DNA is in doubt, the DNA is left out and the CDR3 is given as listed by TCRdb. The chain couples TRBV14 to TRBJ2-7. The CDR3 has 8 residues if both end residues are counted. Germline V gives CDR1 SGHDN, CDR2 FVKESK. The CDR3 loop reads CASSHPGL.

This chain connects TRBV19 to TRBJ2-1, with 8 bases fitting TRBD2. The CDR3 has 14 residues. The V gene end was trimmed by 8 bases and the J gene end by 4 bases; junction bases not matched to a gene: 7. The germline CDR1 and CDR2 sequences are LNHDA and SQIVND (reference sequence). The CDR3 loop is CASHQRERYNEQFF. CDR3 bases: TGTGCCAGTCATCAGCGGGAGAGATACAATGAGCAGTTCTTC. Full variable domain (remainder filled in from reference TRBV19 and TRBJ2-1): DGGITQSPKYLFRKEGQNVTLSCEQNLNHDAMYWYRQDPGQGLRLIYYSQIVNDFQKGDIAEGYSVSREKKESFPLTVTSAQKNPTAFYLCASHQRERYNEQFFGPGTRLTVL.

This chain connects TRBV29-1 to TRBJ2-3; D assignment may be TRBD1 or TRBD2 (5 bases each). The ends were cut back, 4 bases at V and 0 bases at J, with 11 bases in the middle. The CDR3 is 14 residues long. Looked up from germline, CDR1 is SQVTM and CDR2 is ANQGSEA. The CDR3 reads CSVVPGPSTDTQYF. Written as DNA, the CDR3 is TGCAGCGTTGTCCCGGGGCCTAGCACAGATACGCAGTATTTT.

The sample holds a few counts of this clone. The gene calls are TRBV25-1 and TRBJ2-1; 11 bases match TRBD2. Germline CDR1 MGHDK, CDR2 SYGVNS. This CDR3 comprises 14 residues. The ends lost 2 bases at V and 12 bases at J; junction bases unmatched: 6. The CDR3: CASSEGLAGGGQFF. In DNA form, the CDR3 reads TGTGCCAGCAGTGAAGGGCTAGCGGGAGGTGGGCAGTTCTTC.

The chain couples TRBV18 to TRBJ2-5; tentatively, D is TRBD2 (6 bases). Trimming shortened V by 5 bases and J by 0 bases, and 13 bases separated the two germline ends. There are 15 residues in the CDR3. Germline CDR1 reads KGHSH; CDR2 reads LQKENI. CDR3 amino acids: CASSSIGTYQETQYF. DNA for the CDR3: TGTGCCAGCTCAAGTATAGGGACTTACCAAGAGACCCAGTACTTC.

This rearrangement joins TRBV10-2 to TRBJ2-7; 7 bases are a match to TRBD1. Germline values: CDR1 WSHSY, CDR2 SAAADI. V shed 8 bases and J 3 bases; nucleotides not matched to a gene: 4. This CDR3 spans 12 amino acids. The CDR3 here is CASATGSYEQYF. The CDR3 bases are TGCGCCAGCGCGACAGGGAGCTACGAGCAGTACTTC.

In DNA form, the CDR3 reads TGTGCCAGCAGTGTGGAGAGTGGCACAGATACGCAGTATTTT. Protein product: CASSVESGTDTQYF. The chain is built from TRBV6-4 and TRBJ2-3, with no clear D. V was trimmed by 4 bases and J by 1 base, leaving 9 bases between them. The CDR3 runs 14 residues. In germline, CDR1 is MRHNA, CDR2 SNTAGT.

This chain links TRBV14 with TRBJ2-7; D possibly uses TRBD1 or TRBD2 (5 bases each). The CDR3 has 15 amino acids. The V and J ends lost 1 base and 5 bases respectively, with 15 bases between them. CDR1 and CDR2 (germline): SGHDN, FVKESK. The CDR3: CASSQGLGVPHEQYF. The DNA of the CDR3 is TGTGCCAGCAGCCAAGGATTGGGGGTTCCCCACGAGCAGTACTTC.

The V and J genes are TRBV7-9 and TRBJ2-7, with 8 bases fitting TRBD1. Trimming at V came to 5 bases and at J to 8 bases, leaving 14 bases not matched to a gene. This CDR3 is built from 15 residues. Germline-derived CDR1 and CDR2 are SEHNR and FQNEAQ (reference sequence). The CDR3 sequence is CASSADRVRGRKQYF. CDR3 coding DNA: TGTGCCAGCAGCGCGGACAGGGTGAGGGGGAGAAAGCAGTACTTC.

This sequence joins TRBV4-1 and TRBJ2-1; tentatively, D is TRBD1 or TRBD2 (7 bases each). The V end was cut by 2 bases, the J end by 0 bases, with 17 bases between. The CDR3 is 18 residues long. CDR1 is MGHRA, CDR2 YSYEKL, per germline. DNA for the CDR3: TGCGCCAGCAGCCAAAGCGGGACAGCTCGCCTCTCCTACAATGAGCAGTTCTTC. Its protein product is CASSQSGTARLSYNEQFF.

This chain uses TRBV7-3 with TRBJ2-4; D remains unclear. CDR3 size: 9 residues. V lost 7 bases and J lost 5, with 0 bases in between. Germline CDR1 and CDR2: SGHTA and FQGTGA. CDR3 loop: CASKNIQYF. For the CDR3, the DNA is TGTGCCAGCAAAAACATTCAGTACTTC.

J is TRBJ2-7 and V is TRBV6-1, with 11 bases lining up with TRBD2. CDR3 length: 15 amino acids. Germline lookup yields CDR1 MNHNS and CDR2 SASEGT. V lost 4 bases to trimming and J lost 3 bases; unmatched junction nucleotides: 5. CDR3 nucleotide sequence: TGTGCCAGCAGTGCAGCGACTAGCGGGATCTACGAGCAGTACTTC. Protein product: CASSAATSGIYEQYF.